This TCR beta chain was captured by sequencing in a study of T-cell reconstitution after alpha-beta-depleted transplantation in children. Notes on the study in general: One year post-transplant, T-cell counts and diversity were largely derived from T cells produced anew. Reports say that about two months after transplant, the alpha-beta T cells came out of several hundred graft clones that had expanded.

This clonotype was seen many times. The antigen is not known. The CDR3 consists of 15 residues. V was shortened by 3 bases and J by 5 bases, with 17 bases between the two germline ends. A TCRbeta library incorporating unique molecular identifiers was prepared. TCRdb ran MiXCR on the PCR reads and lists one entry per CDR3 protein. This table holds around 800,000 distinct CDR3 sequences, about 16% found once. V is TRBV12-3 or TRBV12-4 and J is TRBJ2-7; TRBD1 is a possible D gene (6 bases). This clonotype was obtained from a male patient aged 10 to 17 who had a stem cell transplant for acute lymphoblastic leukemia, so the T cells may come from the graft donor. This sample comprised PBMCs, mostly from graft donor cells, obtained 360 days after TCRalphabeta/CD19-depleted stem cell transplant. CDR3: CASSFLGAGQHEQYF. The CDR3 nucleotides read TGTGCCAGCAGTTTTTTGGGGGCAGGTCAACACGAGCAGTACTTC.